The T cell receptor beta chain under discussion was sequenced for a study of cytomegalovirus exposure and HLA in healthy donors. The PCR used 60 Vbeta and 13 Jbeta primers. Sequenced by immunoSEQ multiplex PCR; TCRdb stores in-frame clones only, minus some. The data show around 130,000 clones, roughly 88% seen once. Trimming pared 0 bases from V and 4 bases from J, leaving 16 bases between. Germline assignment: CDR1 SGHNT and CDR2 YYREEE (reference sequence). CDR3 length: 16 residues. Regarding this clone: Its antigen remains unidentified.

Overall study results and limits: Most TCR sequences were uncommon, yet certain public TCRs appeared in many donors. Later findings reportedly placed an Asian-associated ancestry cluster below the approximately 700-donor mean for N-insertions.

This chain links TRBV5-4 with TRBJ1-2; a weak D match, TRBD1 (6 bases). The specimen sequenced was PBMCs. The receptor was derived from a boy aged 5-17 years in good health and CMV-seronegative. The CDR3 reads CASSLGLASRGYGYTF. In nucleotides, the CDR3 is TGTGCCAGCAGCTTGGGATTGGCCTCCAGGGGCTATGGCTACACCTTC.